The 8 T cell receptor beta chains below all came from one sample that was sequenced in a study of Ad26.COV2.S vaccination and SARS-CoV-2 variants (dated by TCRdb to about 2021). The sample's treatment or condition, from its label and the paper: some 20 received Ad26.COV2.S at low or high dose, single or two shots; 5 received placebo; per-sample allocation not given. Repertoires of vaccine and placebo recipients were sequenced from samples collected on day 63 after the first injection. Receptor libraries were prepared by the immunoSEQ multiplex PCR assay. TCRdb retrieved this table from immuneACCESS and kept in-frame rearrangements only. Not all clones are present; in checked studies, unresolved V genes account for under half, and no reason is known for the remainder. In all, the sample holds 450,000 to 550,000 clones, and 70% to 90% of those were seen once. The leading ten clones occupy 1.5% to 2% of the sample.

Material: peripheral blood, obtained in a trial of Ad26.COV2.S vaccine versus placebo. These receptors were collected from a person between 18 and 65 years old who received the Ad26.COV2.S COVID-19 vaccine or a placebo.

V usage is TRBV10-3 and J usage is TRBJ2-4; TRBD2 might be the D (6 bases). CDR3 length: 14 amino acids. The ends were cut back, 10 bases at V and 0 bases at J, with 13 bases in the middle. Germline assignment: CDR1 ENHRY and CDR2 SYGVKD. The CDR3 bases are TGTGCCAGCGCGCGGGATGGAGCCAAAAACATTCAGTACTTC. Residues: CASARDGAKNIQYF.

The chain is built from TRBV10-3 and TRBJ1-1; tentatively, D is TRBD1 (5 bases). The CDR3 is made up of 15 amino acids. Looked up from germline, CDR1 is ENHRY and CDR2 is SYGVKD. The V end was cut by 2 bases, the J end by 0 bases, with 10 bases between. CDR3 sequence (DNA): TGTGCCATCAGTGAGAGGGGAAGCATGAACACTGAAGCTTTCTTT. This codes for CAISERGSMNTEAFF.

The V call is TRBV3-1 (or the pseudogene TRBV3-2), the J call TRBJ1-1; tentative D call: TRBD1 (5 bases). There are 14 residues in the CDR3. Germline V gene data show CDR1 as LGHDT and CDR2 as YNNKEL (reference sequence). V was pared by 0 bases and J by 6 bases, with 11 bases between. This CDR3 reads CASSQEGGRPEAFF. DNA of the CDR3: TGTGCCAGCAGCCAAGAGGGGGGACGGCCTGAAGCTTTCTTT.

V is TRBV3-1 (or the pseudogene TRBV3-2) and J is TRBJ1-2; 9 bases match TRBD1. This CDR3 has 14 amino acids. V lost 0 bases to trimming and J lost 8 bases; unmatched junction nucleotides: 4. Looked up from germline, CDR1 is LGHDT and CDR2 is YNNKEL (reference sequence). In DNA, the CDR3 is TGTGCCAGCAGCCAAGATCTGGGACAGGGAGGCTACACCTTC. This translates into CASSQDLGQGGYTF.

V usage is TRBV5-4 and J usage is TRBJ2-1, with 10 positions matching TRBD2. CDR3 length: 16 amino acids. Per germline, CDR1 SGHNT and CDR2 YYREEE (reference sequence). V trimming: 2 bases; J trimming: 9 bases; junction bases outside the gene matches: 11. The CDR3 nucleotides are TGTGCCAGCAGCTTTTCAACCCTAGCGGGAGACAGTGAGCAGTTCTTC. This translates into CASSFSTLAGDSEQFF.

This clone was recorded only once. This chain joins TRBV11-2 and TRBJ2-3; 7 positions agree with TRBD2. Germline assignment: CDR1 SGHAT and CDR2 FQNNGV. The CDR3 covers 15 residues. The V gene end was trimmed by 5 bases and the J gene end by 4 bases; junction bases not matched to a gene: 9. The CDR3 nucleotides read TGTGCCAGCAGCCGGAGAGGGGAGGGCTCAGATACGCAGTATTTT. Protein sequence: CASSRRGEGSDTQYF.

This clone was counted many times. The CDR3: CASSVQDNSPLHF. In nucleotides, the CDR3 is TGTGCCAGCAGTGTACAGGATAATTCACCCCTCCACTTT. The rearrangement links TRBV25-1 to TRBJ1-6; D possibly corresponds to TRBD1 (5 bases). The CDR3 runs 13 residues. Germline lookup yields CDR1 MGHDK and CDR2 SYGVNS. V was cut by 4 bases and J by 5 bases, with 6 bases left in between. The full variable domain, with the rest looked up from reference TRBV25-1 and TRBJ1-6, is EADIYQTPRYLVIGTGKKITLECSQTMGHDKMYWYQQDPGMELHLIHYSYGVNSTEKGDLSSESTVSRIRTEHFPLTLESARPSHTSQYLCASSVQDNSPLHFGNGTRLTVT.

The CDR3 sequence is CASSLRVSAGELFF. The CDR3, as DNA: TGTGCCAGCAGTTTAAGGGTATCCGCCGGGGAGCTGTTTTTT. The chain links TRBV27 to TRBJ2-2; no clear D. The V gene's germline CDR1 is MNHEY and CDR2 SMNVEV (reference sequence). The CDR3 runs to 14 residues. V dropped 2 bases and J dropped 6 bases, with 10 bases sitting between them.